The clone carrying this TCR beta chain showed up just a few times. The antigen remains undetermined. TCRdb's table, derived via immunoSEQ multiplex PCR, lists solely in-frame clones and lacks some. The data show about 58,000 clones, with around three quarters seen just once and less than 4% held by the top ten. The CDR3 spans 15 residues. Germline V gives CDR1 SGHRS, CDR2 YFSETQ. Trimming shortened V by 2 bases and J by 3 bases, and 14 bases separated the two germline ends. Having been cultured for ten to eleven days, the cells underwent CD4+ T cell isolation. Vaccinated participants had no history of SARS-CoV-2 infection and tested negative for nucleocapsid antibodies. These data originate in a study of vaccination effects on CD4 cells after COVID-19. At the level of the study: Either the BNT162b2 or mRNA-1273 vaccine was given to participants in two doses. Study findings and constraints: There was marked clonal contraction among infection- and vaccine-induced clones late after vaccination. The study enrolled few convalescent patients and sampled no early post-infection timepoints.

The chain is built from TRBV5-1 and TRBJ2-5, with D possibly matching TRBD2 (6 bases). The receptor was isolated from a human donor who received a COVID-19 vaccine. The sequenced sample was CD4+ T cells from PBMCs cultured without peptide, obtained before COVID-19 vaccination. Here the CDR3 reads CASSFLTPGEETQYF. In nucleotides, the CDR3 is TGCGCCAGCAGCTTTTTGACCCCGGGGGAAGAGACCCAGTACTTC.